The T cell receptor beta chain described here comes from a study of blood T cell repertoires in COVID-19. Data came from immunoSEQ multiplex PCR; TCRdb stores just in-frame clones and leaves some out. In the table there are 95,000 to 150,000 clones, around 86% of which are singletons. CDR3 length: 14 amino acids. In germline, CDR1 is SGHKS, CDR2 YYEKEE (reference sequence). Trimming took 4 bases from V and 2 from J; bases not matched to a gene: 4. Sequenced input: peripheral blood. The gene calls are TRBV5-5 and TRBJ2-3; 7 bases fit TRBD2. The sequence was collected from a woman older than 75 with acute or convalescent COVID-19. Here the CDR3 reads CASSPGDYTDTQYF. For the CDR3, the DNA is TGTGCCAGCAGCCCTGGGGACTACACAGATACGCAGTATTTT.